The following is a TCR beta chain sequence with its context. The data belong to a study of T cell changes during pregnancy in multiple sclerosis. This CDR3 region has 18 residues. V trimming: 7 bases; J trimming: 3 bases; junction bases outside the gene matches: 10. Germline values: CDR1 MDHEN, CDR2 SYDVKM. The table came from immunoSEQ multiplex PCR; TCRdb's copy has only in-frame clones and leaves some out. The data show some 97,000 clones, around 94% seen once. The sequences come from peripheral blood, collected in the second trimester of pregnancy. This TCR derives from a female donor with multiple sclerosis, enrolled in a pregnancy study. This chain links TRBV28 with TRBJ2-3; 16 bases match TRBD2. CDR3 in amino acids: CASTYLGTSGRATDTQYF. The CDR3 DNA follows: TGTGCCAGCACCTATCTGGGGACTAGCGGGAGGGCAACAGATACGCAGTATTTT.